What follows is one T cell receptor (beta chain) and its context. The antigen remains undetermined. V shed 1 base and J 4 bases; nucleotides not matched to a gene: 5. The CDR3 loop spans 15 amino acids. Germline values: CDR1 KGHSH, CDR2 LQKENI. The time point: blood 2 weeks post-SBRT. As to treatment: 15 Gy SBRT to primary tumor, nephrectomy 4 weeks later. The tumor was a clear cell renal cell carcinoma. The method was immunoSEQ multiplex PCR; TCRdb's version includes in-frame clones alone and lacks a portion of them. The sample holds about 60,000 clones, around 81% seen once. This entry belongs to a study of radiation and T cells in renal cell carcinoma. For the study at large: Nephrectomy followed 15 Gy stereotactic body radiation by 4 weeks.

Overall study results and limits: In blood, top tumor clones expanded by 2 weeks, shrinking by 4. Without pretreatment biopsies, baseline tumor clonotype presence was undetermined.

The receptor's source is a man aged 55 to 70 with renal cell carcinoma. The rearrangement links TRBV18 to TRBJ1-1; 8 bases fit TRBD1. Sequencing used blood, obtained from a patient whose treatment included radiotherapy and nephrectomy. DNA for the CDR3: TGTGCCAGCTCACCACGAACTACAGGGGGCACTGAAGCTTTCTTT. Residues: CASSPRTTGGTEAFF. Drawing the rest from reference TRBV18 and TRBJ1-1, the complete variable domain is NAGVMQNPRHLVRRRGQEARLRCSPMKGHSHVYWYRQLPEEGLKFMVYLQKENIIDESGMPKERFSAEFPKEGPSILRIQQVVRGDSAAYFCASSPRTTGGTEAFFGQGTRLTVV.